These 13 T cell receptor beta chains were sequenced from one sample in a study of CD8+ T cells in alopecia areata. Extraction and reverse transcription of RNA yielded cDNA as the sequencing template. Profiling relied on immunoSEQ multiplex PCR, and the TCRdb table lists in-frame clones only, not all of them. Among roughly 100,000 clones listed, 85% to 90% were seen once. Documented treatment: oral pan-JAK inhibitor, 5-10 mg twice daily. Sequencing was performed on CD8+ T cells sorted from blood, taken between weeks 30 and 35, from a patient treated with tofacitinib. Every receptor here comes from a human donor with alopecia areata.

This chain connects TRBV5-1 to TRBJ2-7; TRBD1 matches at 8 bases. Germline CDR1 and CDR2: SGHRS and YFSETQ. Trimming at V came to 0 bases and at J to 6 bases, leaving 5 bases not matched to a gene. The CDR3 consists of 14 residues. The CDR3 spells CASSLEAGGREQYF. CDR3 in DNA: TGCGCCAGCAGCTTGGAGGCAGGGGGCCGCGAGCAGTACTTC.

The chain carries TRBV7-6 and TRBJ2-7; the D is unclear. Germline loops: CDR1 SGHVS, CDR2 FNYEAQ. This CDR3 region has 13 residues. V shed 4 bases and J shed 3 bases, with 10 bases lying between them. The CDR3, as DNA: TGTGCCAGCAGCTCTTCTCAAAACTACGAGCAGTACTTC. Encoded protein: CASSSSQNYEQYF.

The rearrangement uses TRBV29-1 and TRBJ2-7; 10 nucleotides agree with TRBD1. Germline V gives CDR1 SQVTM, CDR2 ANQGSEA. V was clipped by 3 bases and J by 5 bases; unmatched bases: 4. CDR3 length: 13 residues. For the CDR3, the DNA is TGCAGCGTTGAGGACAGGGGGTTGGACGAGCAGTACTTC. Amino acid sequence: CSVEDRGLDEQYF.

This chain's CDR3 is CASSIGLGGFTYEQYF. The DNA for the CDR3 is TGTGCCAGTAGTATAGGCCTCGGGGGATTCACCTACGAGCAGTACTTC. The rearrangement links TRBV19 to TRBJ2-7, with a weak D call TRBD2 (6 bases). V shed 1 base and J shed 2 bases, with 15 bases lying between them. In germline, CDR1 is LNHDA, CDR2 SQIVND (reference sequence). The CDR3 covers 16 residues.

This clone was seen a handful of times. The rearrangement joins TRBV30 to TRBJ2-1, with D tentatively TRBD1 or TRBD2 (5 bases each). The CDR3 runs to 12 residues. The germline V and J ends were trimmed by 0 bases and 10 bases, with 10 bases remaining between them. CDR1 is GTSNPN, CDR2 SVGIG, per germline (reference sequence). Written as DNA, the CDR3 is TGTGCCTGGAGTGTACCGGGGACGGAGCAGTTCTTC. Amino acids: CAWSVPGTEQFF.

The chain employs TRBV30 and TRBJ2-1; possible D gene TRBD2, 5 bases. The CDR3 loop spans 13 amino acids. Trimming shortened V by 0 bases and J by 9 bases, and 12 bases separated the two germline ends. Germline-derived CDR1 and CDR2 are GTSNPN and SVGIG (reference sequence). CDR3 in DNA: TGTGCCTGGAGTGTAGGCGGGTTGGGTGAGCAGTTCTTC. Its protein is CAWSVGGLGEQFF. Supplemented by reference TRBV30 and TRBJ2-1, the full variable domain reads SQTIHQWPATLVQPVGSPLSLECTVEGTSNPNLYWYRQAAGRGLQLLFYSVGIGQISSEVPQNLSASRPQDRQFILSSKKLLLSDSGFYLCAWSVGGLGEQFFGPGTRLTVL.

The chain is built from TRBV5-1 and TRBJ1-4; D gene unclear. CDR1 SGHRS and CDR2 YFSETQ come from the germline V gene. There are 15 residues in the CDR3. V was pared by 0 bases and J by 1 base, with 7 bases between. The CDR3 DNA follows: TGCGCCAGCAGCTTGGGAATCGAAACTAATGAAAAACTGTTTTTT. Its translation: CASSLGIETNEKLFF.

This rearrangement joins TRBV29-1 to TRBJ2-7; D remains unclear. Germline CDR1 reads SQVTM; CDR2 reads ANQGSEA. The V and J ends lost 6 bases and 1 base respectively, with 13 bases between them. The CDR3 is 13 amino acids. The CDR3 DNA reads TGCAGCGTGTTAGTTGTGAGGTCCTACGAGCAGTACTTC. It specifies CSVLVVRSYEQYF.

This clone turned up a few times. CDR3 loop: CASSFGEGGEQFF. CDR3 in DNA: TGCGCCAGCAGCTTTGGCGAAGGCGGTGAGCAGTTCTTC. J is TRBJ2-1 and V is TRBV5-1; D not certain. V lost 2 bases and J 9 bases, leaving 12 bases between the germline ends. The CDR3 totals 13 residues. CDR1 and CDR2 (germline): SGHRS, YFSETQ.

With respect to this clone: The same CDR3 can be traced to other DNA sequences in this sample. V usage is TRBV30 and J usage is TRBJ2-1; 13 positions agree with TRBD2. V lost 3 bases to trimming and J lost 4 bases; unmatched junction nucleotides: 12. CDR3 length: 18 amino acids. Per germline, CDR1 GTSNPN and CDR2 SVGIG (reference sequence). The CDR3 loop is CAWSGGLAGKSSYNEQFF. CDR3 nucleotide sequence: TGTGCCTGGAGCGGGGGACTAGCGGGGAAAAGCTCTTACAATGAGCAGTTCTTC.

The chain recombines TRBV14 with TRBJ2-3; D may be TRBD2 (6 bases). V was shortened by 5 bases and J by 2 bases, with 17 bases between the two germline ends. CDR3 length equals 16 residues. CDR1 is SGHDN and CDR2 is FVKESK in the germline V gene. The CDR3 protein is CASSELRTNPTDTQYF. CDR3 DNA sequence: TGTGCCAGCAGCGAACTTAGGACTAACCCCACAGATACGCAGTATTTT. Complete variable domain (other parts from reference TRBV14 and TRBJ2-3): EAGVTQFPSHSVIEKGQTVTLRCDPISGHDNLYWYRRVMGKEIKFLLHFVKESKQDESGMPNNRFLAERTGGTYSTLKVQPAELEDSGVYFCASSELRTNPTDTQYFGPGTRLTVL.

This rearrangement joins TRBV11-2 to TRBJ2-7, with D perhaps TRBD2 (5 bases). Trimming took 1 base from V and 3 from J, leaving 7 bases between them. Germline V lookup: CDR1 SGHAT, CDR2 FQNNGV. The CDR3 covers 13 residues. The CDR3 spells CASSLGRYYEQYF. Written as DNA, the CDR3 is TGTGCCAGCAGCTTAGGGAGGTACTACGAGCAGTACTTC.

In this sample, this clone turned up a few times. The CDR3 is CASSLGGTGELFF. The CDR3 region has the DNA TGTGCCAGCAGTTTAGGGGGCACCGGGGAGCTGTTTTTT. V gene TRBV27 combines with J gene TRBJ2-2; D could derive from TRBD1 or TRBD2 (5 bases each). The CDR3 sequence is 13 residues long. The V end was cut by 2 bases, the J end by 4 bases, with 5 bases between. CDR1 is MNHEY, CDR2 SMNVEV, per germline (reference sequence).